These T cell receptor beta chains were read from a single sample in a study of CD8 T cells in Susac syndrome. TCRdb itself ran the immunoSEQ multiplex PCR reads through MiXCR, one entry per CDR3 protein. This table holds 400,000 to 550,000 distinct CDR3 sequences, more than 80% found once. The sequencing sample was made of CD8+ T cells from PBMCs. These receptors were collected from a human donor with multiple sclerosis. CDR3s include the opening cysteine and the closing phenylalanine or tryptophan. A D gene is named only where the DNA matches it firmly. Some rows have no size entry. The others give once, few or many, or a class for an expanded clone.

>TRBV29-1|TRBJ1-2|-|11|-
TGCAGCGTTGTCATGGGGTATGGCTACACCTTC
CSVVMGYGYTF
>TRBV5-5|TRBJ1-4|-|17|-
TGTGCCAGCAGCCACTACCCGGTGGGGGACATTAATGAAAAACTGTTTTTT
CASSHYPVGDINEKLFF
>TRBV2|TRBJ1-1|-|14|-
TGTGCCAGCAGTGACGGCAGGGAGGGCACTGAAGCTTTCTTT
CASSDGREGTEAFF
>TRBV4-1|TRBJ2-7|-|15|-
TGCGCCAGCAGCCAAGGGGCGGATAGCTCCTACGAGCAGTACTTC
CASSQGADSSYEQYF
>TRBV2|TRBJ2-2|-|14|TRBD1
TGTGCCAGCAGTGAAGATACAGGGGACGGGGAGCTGTTTTTT
CASSEDTGDGELFF
>TRBV7-9|TRBJ1-2|once|13|TRBD1
TGTGCCAGCAGCTTAGTGACAGGGCTTGGCTACACCTTC
CASSLVTGLGYTF
>TRBV28|TRBJ2-5|-|15|-
TGTGCCAGCAATCGAGTCGGCGGGAACCAAGAGACCCAGTACTTC
CASNRVGGNQETQYF
>TRBV19|TRBJ1-2|-|13|-
TGTGCCAGTAGCACCTTGGGGTTCTATGGCTACACCTTC
CASSTLGFYGYTF
>TRBV7-8|TRBJ2-7|-|17|TRBD2
TGTGCCAGCAGCTTAGTGGTGGCGGGAGGGGGTGTTTCCGAGCAGTACTTC
CASSLVVAGGGVSEQYF
>TRBV6-1|TRBJ1-5|-|17|TRBD1
TGTGCCAGCAGCGTCTTGGACAGGGGGATACCGGGACAGCCCCAGCATTTT
CASSVLDRGIPGQPQHF
>TRBV3-1|TRBJ2-3|once|16|-
TGTGCCAGCAGCCAAAAGCCCGGGTCCCTTGTAGATACGCAGTATTTT
CASSQKPGSLVDTQYF
>TRBV5-6|TRBJ2-2|-|14|-
TGTGCCAGCAGCGCCGGCATGTACACCGGGGAGCTGTTTTTT
CASSAGMYTGELFF
>TRBV9|TRBJ1-1|-|16|-
TGTGCCAGCAGCGTAGACGGAGGTGGGGCGGCCACTGAAGCTTTCTTT
CASSVDGGGAATEAFF
>TRBV19|TRBJ2-1|-|17|-
TGTGCCAGTAGTAGCCCCTCTGACCGAAGCTCCTACAATGAGCAGTTCTTC
CASSSPSDRSSYNEQFF
>TRBV7-9|TRBJ1-1|-|13|TRBD1
TGTGCCAGCCGGGACAGGGCTGACACTGAAGCTTTCTTT
CASRDRADTEAFF
>TRBV27|TRBJ1-5|-|13|-
TGTGCCAGCAGTTTGTCCACCAATCAGCCCCAGCATTTT
CASSLSTNQPQHF
>TRBV12-3/TRBV12-4|TRBJ1-1|-|13|-
TGTGCCAGCAGTTTTATCGCGGGTAAGGAGGCTTTCTTT
CASSFIAGKEAFF
>TRBV20-1|TRBJ2-7|-|11|-
TGCAGTGCTAGAGGCGAATACGAGCAGTACTTC
CSARGEYEQYF
>TRBV12-3/TRBV12-4|TRBJ1-1|-|12|-
TGTGCCAGCAGTTTTCTGAACACTGAAGCTTTCTTT
CASSFLNTEAFF
>TRBV2|TRBJ1-2|-|15|-
TGTGCCAGCAGTGAATACAGGGAGGGCAACTATGGCTACACCTTC
CASSEYREGNYGYTF
>TRBV5-1|TRBJ2-5|-|14|-
TGCGCCAGCAGCTTTCGCGGACAGCAAGAGACCCAGTACTTC
CASSFRGQQETQYF
>TRBV12-3/TRBV12-4|TRBJ2-3|once|13|-
TGTGCCAGCAGTTTGAGCGCTCTAGATACGCAGTATTTT
CASSLSALDTQYF
>TRBV9|TRBJ2-3|-|15|TRBD1
TGTGCCAGCAGCGCGGGGACAGGGAGCACAGATACGCAGTATTTT
CASSAGTGSTDTQYF
>TRBV4-1|TRBJ1-5|-|17|-
TGCGCCAGCAGCCTCCCCATGGGGAGTGAGGGCAATCAGCCCCAGCATTTT
CASSLPMGSEGNQPQHF
>TRBV20-1|TRBJ2-1|-|14|-
TGCAGTGCTAAACCGACGAGCTCCTACAATGAGCAGTTCTTC
CSAKPTSSYNEQFF
>TRBV10-2|TRBJ2-1|once|14|-
TGCGCCAGCCGGCCTAGCGTATATAACAATGAGCAGTTCTTC
CASRPSVYNNEQFF
>TRBV5-1|TRBJ2-1|-|13|-
TGCGCCAGCAGCTGGGAGACAAACGGTGAGCAGTTCTTC
CASSWETNGEQFF
>TRBV30|TRBJ2-1|-|13|TRBD1
TGTGCCTGGAGTGCTCAGGGGGCAAATGAGCAGTTCTTC
CAWSAQGANEQFF
>TRBV27|TRBJ1-1|once|16|-
TGTGCCAGCAGTTCCTTAAACGGAAACATGAACACTGAAGCTTTCTTT
CASSSLNGNMNTEAFF
>TRBV28|TRBJ2-5|few|15|-
TGTGCCAGCAGTGTGACGGGTGTGAGTGTCGAGACCCAGTACTTC
CASSVTGVSVETQYF
>TRBV2|TRBJ2-5|-|14|-
TGTGCCAGCAGGGTCGGACGATTAGAAGAGACCCAGTACTTC
CASRVGRLEETQYF
>TRBV28|TRBJ2-3|-|14|TRBD1
TGTGCCACCGACAGGGGGCGATTCACAGATACGCAGTATTTT
CATDRGRFTDTQYF
>TRBV7-6|TRBJ2-7|-|14|-
TGTGCCAGCAGCTTAGGGGACGGATATTCCGAGCAGTACTTC
CASSLGDGYSEQYF
>TRBV5-1|TRBJ2-7|-|13|-
TGCGCCAGTGGCGGCGGGCTGAACTACGAGCAGTACTTC
CASGGGLNYEQYF
>TRBV5-5|TRBJ2-1|-|16|TRBD2
TGTGCCAGCAGCTTACCCGGGACGGGGGGATACAATGAGCAGTTCTTC
CASSLPGTGGYNEQFF
>TRBV2|TRBJ2-2|-|17|TRBD2
TGTGCCAGCAGTGCCCCTAGCGGGGGGCCGGACACCGGGGAGCTGTTTTTT
CASSAPSGGPDTGELFF
>TRBV6-4|TRBJ2-7|once|13|-
TGTGCCAGCAGTGAATTGATAACGGGGGAGCAGTACTTC
CASSELITGEQYF
>TRBV27|TRBJ2-7|-|14|-
TGTGCCAGCAGTTTATGGGGGGACGCCTACGAGCAGTACTTC
CASSLWGDAYEQYF
>TRBV9|TRBJ1-5|-|17|-
TGTGCCAGCAGCGTAGAAAAGGGGGTAGGAAGCAATCAGCCCCAGCATTTT
CASSVEKGVGSNQPQHF
>TRBV4-1|TRBJ2-2|-|14|-
TGCGCCAGCAGCCACCAATGGGGGACCGGGGAGCTGTTTTTT
CASSHQWGTGELFF
>TRBV2|TRBJ2-1|-|14|TRBD2
TGTGCCAGCAGTAGCGGGGCCATGTACAATGAGCAGTTCTTC
CASSSGAMYNEQFF
>TRBV14|TRBJ2-7|-|15|TRBD1
TGTGCCAGCAGCCCAAGACAGGGGGGTATGAACGAGCAGTACTTC
CASSPRQGGMNEQYF
>TRBV27|TRBJ1-1|-|15|-
TGTGCCAGCAGTTTAGATAACAGCTTTGGCACTGAAGCTTTCTTT
CASSLDNSFGTEAFF
>TRBV7-9|TRBJ2-1|-|15|TRBD1
TGTGCCAGCAGCCTAACAGGGGGCGAACACAATGAGCAGTTCTTC
CASSLTGGEHNEQFF
>TRBV6-1|TRBJ2-7|few|16|TRBD1
TGTGCCAGCAGAGCTACTCGGACAGGGGGCCTCTACGAGCAGTACTTC
CASRATRTGGLYEQYF
>TRBV27|TRBJ2-1|few|14|TRBD1
TGTGCCAGCAGTTTGAGAGGGGGCAACAATGAGCAGTTCTTC
CASSLRGGNNEQFF
>TRBV21-1|TRBJ2-7|once|13|-
TGTGCCAGCAGCAAAGAAAAGTACGGCGAGCAGTACTTC
CASSKEKYGEQYF
>TRBV5-1|TRBJ2-1|-|16|-
TGCGCCAGCAGCTTGTATGTATTGGGCATGGACAATGAGCAGTTCTTC
CASSLYVLGMDNEQFF
>TRBV5-8|TRBJ1-4|-|16|-
TGTGCCAGCAGCGTATCAAGGGGGGTCTGGAATGAAAAACTGTTTTTT
CASSVSRGVWNEKLFF
>TRBV18|TRBJ1-4|-|13|-
TGTGCCAGCTCACCTACCGCAAATGAAAAACTGTTTTTT
CASSPTANEKLFF
>TRBV5-1|TRBJ1-4|-|18|TRBD1
TGCGCCAGCAGCTTGGAGGGACAGGGGGTTCGGACTAATGAAAAACTGTTTTTT
CASSLEGQGVRTNEKLFF
>TRBV12-3/TRBV12-4|TRBJ2-6|few|13|-
TGTGCCAGCAGTTCCACCCTCGCCAACGTCCTGACTTTC
CASSSTLANVLTF
>TRBV13|TRBJ1-1|-|12|-
TGTGCCAGCGGGACCCCTAACACTGAAGCTTTCTTT
CASGTPNTEAFF
>TRBV7-2|TRBJ2-1|-|16|-
TGTGCCAGCAGCTCCAACCAGGGCACGTTAGTACATGAGCAGTTCTTC
CASSSNQGTLVHEQFF
>TRBV28|TRBJ2-2|-|15|-
TGTGCCAGCATATATGGGGGGTCGGACACCGGGGAGCTGTTTTTT
CASIYGGSDTGELFF